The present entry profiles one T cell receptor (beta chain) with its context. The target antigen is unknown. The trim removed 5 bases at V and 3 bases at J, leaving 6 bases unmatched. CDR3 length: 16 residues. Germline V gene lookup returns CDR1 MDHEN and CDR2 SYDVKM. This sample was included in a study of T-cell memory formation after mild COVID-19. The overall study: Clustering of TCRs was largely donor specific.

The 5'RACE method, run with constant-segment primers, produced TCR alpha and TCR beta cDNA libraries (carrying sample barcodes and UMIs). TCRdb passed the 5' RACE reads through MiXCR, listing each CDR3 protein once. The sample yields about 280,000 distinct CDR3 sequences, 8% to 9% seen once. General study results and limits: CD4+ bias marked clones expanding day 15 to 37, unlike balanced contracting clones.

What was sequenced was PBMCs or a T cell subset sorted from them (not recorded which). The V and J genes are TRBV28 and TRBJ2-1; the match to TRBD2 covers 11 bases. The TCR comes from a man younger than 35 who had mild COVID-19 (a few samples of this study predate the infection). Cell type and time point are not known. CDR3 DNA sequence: TGTGCCAGCAGTCAGACTAGCGGGGCCGTCTACAATGAGCAGTTCTTC. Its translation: CASSQTSGAVYNEQFF.